The 30 T cell receptor beta chains below all came from one sample that was sequenced in a study of cytomegalovirus exposure and HLA in healthy donors. Amplification used 60 Vbeta primers and 13 Jbeta primers. The method was immunoSEQ multiplex PCR; TCRdb's version includes in-frame clones alone and lacks a portion of them. The data contain approximately 89,000 clones, 81% of them singletons. Input material: PBMCs. These receptors originate from a human donor in good health.

This rearrangement joins TRBV4-2 to TRBJ2-7; 8 bases match TRBD1. The CDR3 runs 15 residues. With 2 bases clipped from V and 3 bases from J, the junction kept 6 bases outside the gene matches. In germline, CDR1 is LGHNA, CDR2 YNFKEQ. CDR3 bases: TGTGCCAGCAGCCAAAGACAGGGGAGTTACTACGAGCAGTACTTC. Its protein is CASSQRQGSYYEQYF.

The rearrangement uses TRBV20-1 and TRBJ2-1, with a tentative D call TRBD2 (5 bases). The CDR3 length is 11 residues. CDR1 and CDR2 from the germline V gene are DFQATT and SNEGSKA (reference sequence). The germline V and J ends were trimmed by 3 bases and 12 bases, with 12 bases remaining between them. The CDR3 loop reads CSASQARGQFF. The CDR3, as DNA: TGCAGTGCTAGTCAGGCCCGGGGGCAGTTCTTC.

J is TRBJ2-3 and V is TRBV29-1; 7 positions agree with TRBD2. The V gene end was trimmed by 4 bases and the J gene end by 7 bases; junction bases not matched to a gene: 8. The length of the CDR3 is 13 residues. Germline V gives CDR1 SQVTM, CDR2 ANQGSEA. CDR3 sequence: CSVGGEGAYTQYF. The CDR3 DNA is TGCAGCGTTGGAGGGGAGGGAGCATATACGCAGTATTTT.

The chain carries TRBV2 and TRBJ2-3; 10 bases are shared with TRBD1. Looked up from germline, CDR1 is SNHLY and CDR2 is FYNNEI. The CDR3 has 18 amino acids. V was pared by 4 bases and J by 2 bases, with 12 bases of the junction left unmatched. The CDR3 DNA reads TGTGCCAGCAGTGTAGGTGCGTGGGACAGGGGTGACACAGATACGCAGTATTTT. It encodes CASSVGAWDRGDTDTQYF. Drawing the rest from reference TRBV2 and TRBJ2-3, the complete variable domain is EPEVTQTPSHQVTQMGQEVILRCVPISNHLYFYWYRQILGQKVEFLVSFYNNEISEKSEIFDDQFSVERPDGSNFTLKIRSTKLEDSAMYFCASSVGAWDRGDTDTQYFGPGTRLTVL.

CDR3 DNA: TGTGCCAGCAGCTTAGGCCCCGAGGAGCAGTTCTTC. Protein: CASSLGPEEQFF. The gene calls are TRBV7-9 and TRBJ2-1; D unclear. Trimming took 1 base from V and 10 from J, leaving 8 bases between them. In germline, CDR1 is SEHNR, CDR2 FQNEAQ (reference sequence). The CDR3 spans 12 residues. Full variable domain (rest looked up from reference TRBV7-9 and TRBJ2-1): DTGVSQNPRHKITKRGQNVTFRCDPISEHNRLYWYRQTLGQGPEFLTYFQNEAQLEKSRLLSDRFSAERPKGSFSTLEIQRTEQGDSAMYLCASSLGPEEQFFGPGTRLTVL.

The CDR3 nucleotides are TGTGCCAGCAGCCCGCGACAGGGATCCTACGAGCAGTACTTC. This gives the protein CASSPRQGSYEQYF. This chain connects TRBV7-2 to TRBJ2-7, with 7 bases fitting TRBD1. The CDR3 spans 14 residues. The V and J ends lost 5 bases and 1 base, in that order; junction bases with no gene match: 5. From germline, CDR1 is SGHTA and CDR2 FQGNSA.

This chain uses TRBV5-4 with TRBJ2-2; D gene uncertain. Germline V gene lookup returns CDR1 SGHNT and CDR2 YYREEE (reference sequence). The CDR3 runs to 16 residues. The germline V and J ends were trimmed by 0 bases and 5 bases, with 14 bases remaining between them. CDR3 region: CASSLGARVPTGELFF. As DNA, the CDR3 is TGTGCCAGCAGCTTGGGTGCGCGAGTTCCAACCGGGGAGCTGTTTTTT.

The gene calls are TRBV27 and TRBJ2-7; possible D gene TRBD2, 5 bases. The germline V and J ends were trimmed by 6 bases and 0 bases, with 9 bases remaining between them. The V gene's germline CDR1 is MNHEY and CDR2 SMNVEV (reference sequence). This CDR3 region has 13 residues. CDR3 in DNA: TGTGCCAGCAGGGAGGCGGGCTCCTACGAGCAGTACTTC. It translates to CASREAGSYEQYF.

The chain joins TRBV25-1 to TRBJ2-3; the D gene is possibly TRBD1 (6 bases). Trimming took off 2 bases at V and 5 bases at J, with 14 bases between the two ends. The CDR3 spans 15 residues. The V gene's germline CDR1 is MGHDK and CDR2 SYGVNS. The CDR3 DNA reads as TGTGCCAGCAGTGAAAGTGGGACAATAGGAGATACGCAGTATTTT. Its protein is CASSESGTIGDTQYF.

This chain uses TRBV7-2 with TRBJ2-7, with TRBD1 matching 7 bases. This CDR3 is built from 15 residues. J gave up 3 bases and V 3 bases, and 8 bases lay outside the gene matches. Germline-derived CDR1 and CDR2 are SGHTA and FQGNSA. The CDR3 nucleotides read TGTGCCAGCAGCTTCACAGGACAGGCATTCTACGAGCAGTACTTC. The encoded protein is CASSFTGQAFYEQYF.

The gene calls are TRBV18 and TRBJ1-2, with D perhaps TRBD1 (5 bases). V was trimmed by 3 bases and J by 8 bases, leaving 13 bases between them. This CDR3 region has 13 residues. The germline gives CDR1 KGHSH, CDR2 LQKENI. CDR3 residues: CASSPGRAVGYTF. CDR3 DNA: TGTGCCAGCTCACCGGGCAGGGCGGTCGGCTACACCTTC.

The chain is built from TRBV30 and TRBJ2-7; the D gene is possibly TRBD1 (7 bases). The V end was cut by 0 bases, the J end by 0 bases, with 24 bases between. The CDR3 consists of 19 residues. The germline CDR1 and CDR2 sequences are GTSNPN and SVGIG (reference sequence). The CDR3 coding sequence is TGTGCCTGGAGTGTACGAGGAGGGGGTAGGGGGCTCAGCTCCTACGAGCAGTACTTC. It yields the protein CAWSVRGGGRGLSSYEQYF.

This rearrangement joins TRBV4-1 to TRBJ2-7; maybe TRBD2 (6 bases). CDR1 and CDR2 from the germline V gene are MGHRA and YSYEKL. Trimming left V 4 bases short and J 3 bases short, with 31 bases between. CDR3 size: 20 residues. The CDR3 nucleotides are TGCGCCAGCAGCCTCAAAGCTCCATCTGGGACTGCACCAGCGGGCTACGAGCAGTACTTC. It specifies CASSLKAPSGTAPAGYEQYF.

The chain uses TRBV7-9 and TRBJ2-7; a possible D gene is TRBD1 (5 bases). The CDR3 is 15 residues long. Trimming pared 3 bases from V and 2 bases from J, leaving 14 bases between. CDR1 is SEHNR and CDR2 is FQNEAQ in the germline V gene (reference sequence). The CDR3: CASSFGRGTTYEQYF. The CDR3 DNA reads as TGTGCCAGCAGCTTTGGTAGGGGCACCACCTACGAGCAGTACTTC.

The chain employs TRBV30 and TRBJ2-7; 8 nucleotides line up with TRBD2. Germline loops: CDR1 GTSNPN, CDR2 SVGIG (reference sequence). J gave up 2 bases and V 0 bases, and 6 bases lay outside the gene matches. This CDR3 is 15 amino acids long. The CDR3 DNA is TGTGCCTGGAGTGTGGGTCGGGGGGGTGCCTACGAGCAGTACTTC. Its translation is CAWSVGRGGAYEQYF.

The chain employs TRBV9 and TRBJ2-5; maybe TRBD2 (5 bases). Trimming cost V 2 bases and J 5 bases, with 16 bases left between them. The CDR3 has 15 residues. Germline loops: CDR1 SGDLS, CDR2 YYNGEE. The DNA for the CDR3 is TGTGCCAGCAGCGTTAGTAGGACTGAAGGGGAGACCCAGTACTTC. This translates into CASSVSRTEGETQYF.

This rearrangement joins TRBV29-1 to TRBJ1-5; no firm D call. Germline CDR1 and CDR2: SQVTM and ANQGSEA. CDR3 length equals 10 residues. The V end was cut by 5 bases, the J end by 5 bases, with 4 bases between. CDR3 residues: CSVTDQPQHF. DNA for the CDR3: TGCAGCGTTACGGATCAGCCCCAGCATTTT.

This clone was seen only a few times. The chain has TRBV6-6 and TRBJ1-3; TRBD1 might be the D (5 bases). Germline CDR1 and CDR2: MNHNY and SVGAGI (reference sequence). Trimming pared 5 bases from V and 4 bases from J, leaving 12 bases between. The CDR3 sequence is 14 residues long. The CDR3 reads CASSPGREGNTIYF. The CDR3 DNA reads TGTGCCAGCAGTCCGGGGCGGGAAGGAAACACCATATATTTT.

The rearrangement uses TRBV12-5 and TRBJ2-7, with 10 bases aligning to TRBD2. Per germline, CDR1 LGHNT and CDR2 FRNRAP. The CDR3 loop spans 17 amino acids. The V gene end was trimmed by 1 base and the J gene end by 2 bases; junction bases not matched to a gene: 8. Written as DNA, the CDR3 is TGTGCTAGTGGTTTGGGACTAGCGGGCCGAACCCCCTACGAGCAGTACTTC. Encoded protein: CASGLGLAGRTPYEQYF.

This clone was detected a few times. The V gene is TRBV4-3, the J gene TRBJ2-7; unclear D gene. Germline values: CDR1 LGHNA, CDR2 YSLEER. The CDR3 spans 14 residues. Trimming pared 0 bases from V and 3 bases from J, leaving 9 bases between. The CDR3 loop is CASSQDPSSYEQYF. CDR3 nucleotide sequence: TGCGCCAGCAGCCAAGATCCTTCTAGCTACGAGCAGTACTTC.

This sequence joins TRBV5-1 and TRBJ2-1; 9 positions agree with TRBD2. Per the germline V gene, CDR1 is SGHRS and CDR2 is YFSETQ. V trimming: 1 base; J trimming: 7 bases; junction bases outside the gene matches: 6. The CDR3 totals 15 residues. CDR3 residues: CASSLMGLAENEQFF. The DNA for the CDR3 is TGCGCCAGCAGCTTGATGGGACTAGCCGAAAATGAGCAGTTCTTC.

The CDR3 reads CASRRGLAGGPDTQYF. In DNA, the CDR3 is TGTGCCAGCAGGAGGGGACTAGCGGGAGGGCCAGATACGCAGTATTTT. This sequence joins TRBV2 and TRBJ2-3; 16 bases agree with TRBD2. Trimming at V came to 6 bases and at J to 4 bases, leaving 4 bases not matched to a gene. Germline lookup yields CDR1 SNHLY and CDR2 FYNNEI. The CDR3 extends over 16 amino acids.

The chain links TRBV7-7 to TRBJ2-5; D is uncertain. CDR1 is SSHAT and CDR2 is FNYEAQ in the germline V gene (reference sequence). This CDR3 is built from 15 residues. V shed 3 bases and J shed 1 base, with 12 bases lying between them. CDR3 sequence: CASSFSRTPQETQYF. In nucleotides, the CDR3 is TGTGCCAGCAGCTTTAGCCGAACGCCCCAAGAGACCCAGTACTTC.

The chain combines TRBV14 with TRBJ1-6; 9 bases map to TRBD1. Germline CDR1 and CDR2: SGHDN and FVKESK. J was trimmed by 4 bases and V by 0 bases; bases with no gene match: 10. The length of the CDR3 is 19 residues. CDR3 in amino acids: CASSQDQGQGSYYNSPLHF. The CDR3 nucleotides read TGTGCCAGCAGCCAAGATCAGGGACAGGGAAGCTATTATAATTCACCCCTCCACTTT.

The chain recombines TRBV27 with TRBJ2-7, with 9 bases aligning to TRBD1. This CDR3 has 13 residues. With 6 bases clipped from V and 5 bases from J, the junction kept 5 bases outside the gene matches. The germline CDR1 and CDR2 sequences are MNHEY and SMNVEV (reference sequence). The chain's CDR3 is CASRDRGRHEQYF. The CDR3 DNA reads TGTGCCAGCAGGGACAGGGGACGGCACGAGCAGTACTTC.

The chain recombines TRBV7-9 with TRBJ1-2; D perhaps matches TRBD1 (6 bases). This CDR3 has 14 amino acids. With 3 bases removed from V and 0 bases from J, the gap between germline ends came to 8 bases. Germline-derived CDR1 and CDR2 are SEHNR and FQNEAQ (reference sequence). CDR3 coding DNA: TGTGCCAGCAGCTTTGAGGGGGCTAACTATGGCTACACCTTC. Amino acid sequence: CASSFEGANYGYTF.

V and J are TRBV14 and TRBJ2-5, with D perhaps TRBD2 (6 bases). The germline gives CDR1 SGHDN, CDR2 FVKESK. V was shortened by 3 bases and J by 2 bases, with 13 bases between the two germline ends. This CDR3 is 15 amino acids long. The CDR3 DNA is TGTGCCAGCAGCCAGCAACTAGCTCCTCAAGAGACCCAGTACTTC. Translated: CASSQQLAPQETQYF. Full variable domain (outside the CDR3, taken from reference TRBV14 and TRBJ2-5): EAGVTQFPSHSVIEKGQTVTLRCDPISGHDNLYWYRRVMGKEIKFLLHFVKESKQDESGMPNNRFLAERTGGTYSTLKVQPAELEDSGVYFCASSQQLAPQETQYFGPGTRLLVL.

The chain employs TRBV18 and TRBJ2-5; no reliable D call. The germline V gene encodes CDR1 KGHSH and CDR2 LQKENI. The CDR3 is made up of 12 amino acids. Trimming shortened V by 3 bases and J by 4 bases, and 6 bases separated the two germline ends. The CDR3 region is CASSPRGETQYF. In DNA, the CDR3 is TGTGCCAGCTCACCGAGAGGAGAGACCCAGTACTTC.

The chain has TRBV29-1 and TRBJ1-2, with D possibly being TRBD1 (5 bases). V lost 1 base and J 1 base, leaving 10 bases between the germline ends. Germline V lookup: CDR1 SQVTM, CDR2 ANQGSEA. This CDR3 has 14 amino acids. CDR3: CSVEGQDINYGYTF. DNA for the CDR3: TGCAGCGTTGAAGGCCAGGACATTAACTATGGCTACACCTTC.

The chain is built from TRBV5-1 and TRBJ1-1, with 8 bases matching TRBD1. V shed 0 bases and J 5 bases; nucleotides not matched to a gene: 6. The CDR3 sequence is 15 residues long. CDR1 SGHRS and CDR2 YFSETQ come from the germline V gene. CDR3 sequence (DNA): TGCGCCAGCAGCTTGGGACAGGGGATCGGAACTGAAGCTTTCTTT. Its translation: CASSLGQGIGTEAFF.